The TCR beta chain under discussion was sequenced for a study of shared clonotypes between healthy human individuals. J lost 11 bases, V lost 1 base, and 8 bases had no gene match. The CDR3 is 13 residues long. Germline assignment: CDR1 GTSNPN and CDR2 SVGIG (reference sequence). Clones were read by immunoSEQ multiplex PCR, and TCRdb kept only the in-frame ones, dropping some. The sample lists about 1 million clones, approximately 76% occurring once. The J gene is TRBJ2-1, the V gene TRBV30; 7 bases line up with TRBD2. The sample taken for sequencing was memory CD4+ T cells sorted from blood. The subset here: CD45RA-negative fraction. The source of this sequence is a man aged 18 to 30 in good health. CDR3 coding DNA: TGTGCCTGGAGTGGGGGGGGACGGATTCAGCAGTTCTTC. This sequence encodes CAWSGGGRIQQFF.